This is a list of T cell receptor beta chains from one sample in a study of cytomegalovirus exposure and HLA in healthy donors. Repertoires were generated with immunoSEQ multiplex PCR, while TCRdb's copy carries only in-frame clones and drops some. The sample has around 140,000 clones, more than 75% seen once. The sequencing input was PBMCs. Source of these receptors: a female donor in good health and CMV-seronegative. Both conserved end residues are part of each CDR3. A D gene is named only where the DNA matches it firmly. The listing skips clone size in some rows; elsewhere it reads once, few, many or a size class.

V	size	D	J	CDR3	DNA
TRBV27	.	TRBD2	TRBJ2-7	CASSLSLAGTYEQYF	TGTGCCAGCAGTTTAAGTCTAGCGGGCACCTACGAGCAGTACTTC
TRBV5-1	.	TRBD1	TRBJ1-4	CASSPGQGYPTNEKLFF	TGCGCCAGCAGCCCGGGACAGGGGTATCCAACTAATGAAAAACTGTTTTTT
TRBV5-1	.	TRBD1	TRBJ1-5	CASSLGQGEPQHF	TGCGCCAGCAGCTTGGGACAGGGGGAGCCCCAGCATTTT
TRBV9	.	TRBD2	TRBJ2-3	CASTPSGTSGTTDTQYF	TGTGCCAGCACCCCCTCCGGGACTAGCGGGACCACAGATACGCAGTATTTT
TRBV7-2	.	.	TRBJ2-7	CASSRAGPPHEQYF	TGTGCCAGCAGCCGCGCCGGTCCACCCCACGAGCAGTACTTC
TRBV6-1	.	TRBD2	TRBJ2-7	CASGGVIPTIGQYF	TGTGCCAGCGGGGGGGTTATACCTACGATCGGGCAGTACTTC
TRBV7-2	.	.	TRBJ2-7	CASSYSGGSFSYEQYF	TGTGCCAGCAGCTACTCTGGCGGCTCTTTCTCCTACGAGCAGTACTTC
TRBV7-9	.	TRBD2	TRBJ2-3	CASSMSGSADTQYF	TGTGCCAGCAGCATGAGCGGGAGCGCAGATACGCAGTATTTT
TRBV20-1	.	.	TRBJ2-5	CSAGTQETQYF	TGCAGTGCTGGGACACAAGAGACCCAGTACTTC
TRBV10-2	.	.	TRBJ2-3	CASSEYGGRMADTQYF	TGCGCCAGCAGTGAGTATGGGGGGAGGATGGCGGATACGCAGTATTTT
TRBV6-5	.	.	TRBJ1-5	CASSSIRGTNQPQHF	TGTGCCAGCAGCTCTATACGGGGGACCAATCAGCCCCAGCATTTT
TRBV29-1	.	.	TRBJ2-5	CSVGRPGETQYF	TGCAGCGTTGGGCGTCCCGGGGAGACCCAGTACTTC
TRBV7-2	.	.	TRBJ2-2	CASSFTLNTGELFF	TGTGCCAGCAGCTTTACTTTGAACACCGGGGAGCTGTTTTTT
TRBV6-5	few	TRBD1	TRBJ1-4	CASSRTGRVEKLFF	TGTGCCAGCAGCCGGACAGGTCGCGTTGAAAAACTGTTTTTT
TRBV18	.	.	TRBJ1-1	CASSKGAEAFF	TGTGCCAGCTCCAAGGGGGCTGAAGCTTTCTTT
TRBV19	.	TRBD1	TRBJ1-1	CASSIPGQGGTGTEAFF	TGTGCCAGTAGTATCCCCGGACAGGGTGGGACAGGAACTGAAGCTTTCTTT
TRBV9	.	.	TRBJ2-7	CASSLGTFGSYEQYF	TGTGCCAGCAGCCTCGGGACATTCGGCTCCTACGAGCAGTACTTC
TRBV2	once	TRBD2	TRBJ2-3	CASSEGGRDTQYF	TGTGCCAGCAGTGAGGGGGGGAGAGATACGCAGTATTTT
TRBV28	.	.	TRBJ1-2	CASGIGGNYGYTF	TGTGCCAGCGGGATCGGGGGGAACTATGGCTACACCTTC
TRBV6-4	few	.	TRBJ2-3	CASSDGQDLDTQYF	TGTGCCAGCAGTGACGGTCAGGATCTAGATACGCAGTATTTT
TRBV28	.	.	TRBJ2-5	CASSFGGRGRETQYF	TGTGCCAGCAGTTTCGGAGGTCGAGGGAGGGAGACCCAGTACTTC
TRBV27	.	TRBD1	TRBJ1-2	CATGTGDRGYTF	TGTGCCACCGGGACAGGGGATCGTGGCTACACCTTC
TRBV27	once	.	TRBJ1-4	CASSSTGSNEKLFF	TGTGCCAGCAGTTCGACAGGCAGCAATGAAAAACTGTTTTTT
TRBV5-1	.	TRBD1	TRBJ1-4	CASSPGTAYYEKLFF	TGCGCCAGCAGCCCGGGGACAGCCTATTATGAAAAACTGTTTTTT
TRBV7-9	once	TRBD1	TRBJ1-1	CASSLQGGTEAFF	TGTGCCAGCAGTTTACAGGGGGGAACTGAAGCTTTCTTT
TRBV21-1	.	.	TRBJ2-6	CASSKGGFYPGANVLTF	TGTGCCAGCAGCAAAGGGGGCTTCTACCCTGGGGCCAACGTCCTGACTTTC
TRBV6-5	.	.	TRBJ1-1	CASSQGITEAFF	TGTGCCAGCAGTCAGGGTATTACTGAAGCTTTCTTT
TRBV30	.	.	TRBJ2-1	CAWSIPGEQFF	TGTGCCTGGAGTATACCCGGTGAGCAGTTCTTC
TRBV18	.	TRBD1	TRBJ1-2	CASSPGRTGGYGYTF	TGTGCCAGCTCACCCGGGAGGACAGGGGGCTATGGCTACACCTTC